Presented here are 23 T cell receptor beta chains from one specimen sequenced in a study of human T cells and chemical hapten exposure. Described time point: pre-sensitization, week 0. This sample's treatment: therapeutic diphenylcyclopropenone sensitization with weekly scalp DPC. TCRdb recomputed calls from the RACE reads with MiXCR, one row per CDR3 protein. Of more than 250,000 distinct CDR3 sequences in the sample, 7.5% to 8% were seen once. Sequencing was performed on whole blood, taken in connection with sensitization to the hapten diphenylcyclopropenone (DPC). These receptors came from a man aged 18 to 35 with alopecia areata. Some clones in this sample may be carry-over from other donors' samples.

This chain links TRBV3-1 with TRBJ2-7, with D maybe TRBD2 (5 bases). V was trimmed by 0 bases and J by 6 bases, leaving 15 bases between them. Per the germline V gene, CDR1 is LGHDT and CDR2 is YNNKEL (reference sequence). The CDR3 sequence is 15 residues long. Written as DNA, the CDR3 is TGTGCCAGCAGCCAAGAACCGGGATCGGAATCCGAGCAGTACGTC. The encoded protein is CASSQEPGSESEQYV.

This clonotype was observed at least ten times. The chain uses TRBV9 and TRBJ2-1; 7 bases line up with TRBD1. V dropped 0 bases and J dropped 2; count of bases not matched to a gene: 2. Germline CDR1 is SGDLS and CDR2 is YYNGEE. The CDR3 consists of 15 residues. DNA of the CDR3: TGTGCCAGCAGCGTAGTAGGGACAGCCTACAATGAGCAGTTCTTC. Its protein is CASSVVGTAYNEQFF.

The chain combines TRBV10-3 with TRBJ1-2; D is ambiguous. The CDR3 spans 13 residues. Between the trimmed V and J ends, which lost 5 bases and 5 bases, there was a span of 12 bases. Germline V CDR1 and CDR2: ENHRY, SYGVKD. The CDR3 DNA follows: TGTGCCATCAGTCCCACAGTAAGATATGGCTACACCTTC. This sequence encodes CAISPTVRYGYTF.

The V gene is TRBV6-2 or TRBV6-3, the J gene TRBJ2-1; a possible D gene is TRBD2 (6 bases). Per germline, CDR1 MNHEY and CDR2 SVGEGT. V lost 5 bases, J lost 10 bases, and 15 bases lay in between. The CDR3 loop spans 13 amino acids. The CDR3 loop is CASSLPGDMEQFF. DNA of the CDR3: TGTGCCAGCAGTCTACCGGGGGATATGGAGCAGTTCTTC.

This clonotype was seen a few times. CDR3 loop: CASSQDGQALTDTQYF. CDR3 sequence (DNA): TGCGCCAGCAGCCAAGACGGACAGGCTCTAACAGATACGCAGTATTTT. The chain recombines TRBV4-3 with TRBJ2-3; 7 bases align to TRBD1. With 0 bases clipped from V and 3 bases from J, the junction kept 6 bases outside the gene matches. This CDR3 contains 16 residues. From germline, CDR1 is LGHNA and CDR2 YSLEER.

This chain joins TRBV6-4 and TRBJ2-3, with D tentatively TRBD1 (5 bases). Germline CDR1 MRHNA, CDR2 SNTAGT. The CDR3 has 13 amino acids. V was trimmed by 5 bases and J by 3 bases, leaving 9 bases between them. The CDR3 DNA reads TGTGCCAGCAGTAATAGGGGTACAGATACGCAGTATTTT. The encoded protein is CASSNRGTDTQYF.

CDR3 amino acids: CASSDGDRDPDTQYF. Here the CDR3 DNA reads TGTGCCAGCAGTGATGGAGACAGGGACCCGGATACGCAGTATTTT. The chain carries TRBV6-4 and TRBJ2-3; 7 bases are shared with TRBD1. The V gene's germline CDR1 is MRHNA and CDR2 SNTAGT. CDR3 length: 15 residues. V shed 3 bases, J shed 6 bases, and the junction held 9 bases outside the gene matches.

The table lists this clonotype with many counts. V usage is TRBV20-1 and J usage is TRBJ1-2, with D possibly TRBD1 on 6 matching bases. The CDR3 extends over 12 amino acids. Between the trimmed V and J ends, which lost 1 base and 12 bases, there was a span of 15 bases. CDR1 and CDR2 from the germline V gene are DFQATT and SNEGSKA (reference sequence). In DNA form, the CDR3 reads TGCAGTGCTAGAGGGCGAACAGGGTCGCACACCTTC. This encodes CSARGRTGSHTF.

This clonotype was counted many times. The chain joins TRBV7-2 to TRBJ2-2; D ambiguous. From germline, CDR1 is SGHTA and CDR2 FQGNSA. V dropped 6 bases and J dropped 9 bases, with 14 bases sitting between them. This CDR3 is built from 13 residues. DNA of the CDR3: TGTGCCAGCAGGATAGAGCCAGCGCGGGAGCTGTTTTTT. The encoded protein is CASRIEPARELFF.

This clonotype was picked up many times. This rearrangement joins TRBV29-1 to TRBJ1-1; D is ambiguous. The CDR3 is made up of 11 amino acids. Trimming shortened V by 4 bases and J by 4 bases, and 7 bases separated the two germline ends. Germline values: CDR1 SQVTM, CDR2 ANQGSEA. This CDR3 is CSVVAATEAFF. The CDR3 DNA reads TGCAGCGTTGTGGCAGCCACTGAAGCTTTCTTT. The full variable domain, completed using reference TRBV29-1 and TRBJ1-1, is SAVISQKPSRDICQRGTSLTIQCQVDSQVTMMFWYRQQPGQSLTLIATANQGSEATYESGFVIDKFPISRPNLTFSTLTVSNMSPEDSSIYLCSVVAATEAFFGQGTRLTVV.

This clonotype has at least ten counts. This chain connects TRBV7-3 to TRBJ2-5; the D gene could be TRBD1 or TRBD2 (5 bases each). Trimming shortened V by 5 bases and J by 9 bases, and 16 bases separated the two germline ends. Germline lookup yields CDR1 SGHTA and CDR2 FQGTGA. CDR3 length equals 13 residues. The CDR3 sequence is CASSPGAVLPQYF. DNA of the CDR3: TGTGCCAGCAGCCCCGGGGCCGTTTTGCCCCAGTACTTC.

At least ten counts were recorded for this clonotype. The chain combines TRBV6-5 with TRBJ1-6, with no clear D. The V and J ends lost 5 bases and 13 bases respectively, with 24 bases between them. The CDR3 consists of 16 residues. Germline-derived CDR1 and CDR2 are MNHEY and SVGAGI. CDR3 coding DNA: TGTGCCAGCAGTCAGTTCGGGCAGGCCCCTGATTTTCCCCTCCACTTT. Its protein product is CASSQFGQAPDFPLHF.

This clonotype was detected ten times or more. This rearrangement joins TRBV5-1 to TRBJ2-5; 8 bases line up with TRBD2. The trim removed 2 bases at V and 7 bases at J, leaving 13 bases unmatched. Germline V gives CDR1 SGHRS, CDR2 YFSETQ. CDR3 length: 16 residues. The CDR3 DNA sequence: TGCGCCAGCAGCTTTTCCAGCGGGGGCCCCTCAGGGACCCAGTACTTC. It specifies CASSFSSGGPSGTQYF.

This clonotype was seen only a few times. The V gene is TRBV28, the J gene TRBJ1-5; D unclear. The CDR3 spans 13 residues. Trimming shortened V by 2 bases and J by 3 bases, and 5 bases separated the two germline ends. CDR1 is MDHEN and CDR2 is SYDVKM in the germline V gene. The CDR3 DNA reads TGTGCCAGCAGTTTACGGCTCAATCAGCCCCAGCATTTT. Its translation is CASSLRLNQPQHF.

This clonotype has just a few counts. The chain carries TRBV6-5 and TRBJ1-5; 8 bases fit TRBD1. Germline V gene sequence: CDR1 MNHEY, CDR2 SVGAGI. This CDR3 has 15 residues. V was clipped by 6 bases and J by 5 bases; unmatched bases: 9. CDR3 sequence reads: CASRAQGDWDQPQHF. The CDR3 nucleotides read TGTGCCAGCAGAGCACAGGGGGATTGGGATCAGCCCCAGCATTTT.

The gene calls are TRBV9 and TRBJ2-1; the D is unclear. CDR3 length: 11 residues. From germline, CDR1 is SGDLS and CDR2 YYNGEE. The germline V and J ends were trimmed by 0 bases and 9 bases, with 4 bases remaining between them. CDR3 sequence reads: CASSVGGEQFF. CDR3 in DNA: TGTGCCAGCAGCGTAGGAGGTGAGCAGTTCTTC.

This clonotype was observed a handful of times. CDR3 DNA: TGCGCCAGCAGCCACGACCGAGTCTATGGCTACACCTTC. The encoded protein is CASSHDRVYGYTF. The chain recombines TRBV4-3 with TRBJ1-2; D is unclear. The CDR3 length is 13 residues. V was cut by 3 bases and J by 4 bases, with 9 bases left in between. Germline CDR1 and CDR2: LGHNA and YSLEER.

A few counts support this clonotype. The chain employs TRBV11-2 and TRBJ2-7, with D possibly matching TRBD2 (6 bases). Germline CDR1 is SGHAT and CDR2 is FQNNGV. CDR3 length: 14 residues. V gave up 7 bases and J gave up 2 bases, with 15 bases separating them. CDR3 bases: TGTGCCAGCACCCAGGGAGGTTACACCTACGAGCAGTACTTC. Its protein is CASTQGGYTYEQYF. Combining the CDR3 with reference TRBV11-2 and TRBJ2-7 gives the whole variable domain EAGVAQSPRYKIIEKRQSVAFWCNPISGHATLYWYQQILGQGPKLLIQFQNNGVVDDSQLPKDRFSAERLKGVDSTLKIQPAKLEDSAVYLCASTQGGYTYEQYFGPGTRLTVT.

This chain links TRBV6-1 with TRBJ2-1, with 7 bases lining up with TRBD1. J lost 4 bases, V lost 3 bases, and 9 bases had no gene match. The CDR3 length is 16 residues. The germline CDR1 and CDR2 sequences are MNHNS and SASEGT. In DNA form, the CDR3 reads TGTGCCAGCAGTGAGCTACAGGGGTCCCATTACAATGAGCAGTTCTTC. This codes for CASSELQGSHYNEQFF.

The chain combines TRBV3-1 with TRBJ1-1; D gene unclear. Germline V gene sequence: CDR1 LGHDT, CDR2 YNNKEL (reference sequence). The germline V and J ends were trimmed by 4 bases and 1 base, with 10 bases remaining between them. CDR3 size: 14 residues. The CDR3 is CASSLRAGNTEAFF. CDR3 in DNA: TGTGCCAGCAGCCTCCGCGCGGGGAACACTGAAGCTTTCTTT.

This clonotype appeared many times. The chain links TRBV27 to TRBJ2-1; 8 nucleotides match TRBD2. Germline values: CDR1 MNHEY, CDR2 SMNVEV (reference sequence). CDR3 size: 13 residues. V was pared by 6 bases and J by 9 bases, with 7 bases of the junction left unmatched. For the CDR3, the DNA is TGTGCCAGCAGCCCGGGGGGGCGGGGTGAGCAGTTCTTC. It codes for CASSPGGRGEQFF.

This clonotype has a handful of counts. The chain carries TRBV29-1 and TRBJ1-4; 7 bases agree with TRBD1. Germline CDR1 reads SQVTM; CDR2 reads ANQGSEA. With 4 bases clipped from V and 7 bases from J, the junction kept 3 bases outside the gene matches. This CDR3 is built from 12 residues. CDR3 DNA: TGCAGCGTTGCGGGACAGACTGAAAAACTGTTTTTT. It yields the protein CSVAGQTEKLFF. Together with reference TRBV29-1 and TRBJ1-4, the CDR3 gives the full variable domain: SAVISQKPSRDICQRGTSLTIQCQVDSQVTMMFWYRQQPGQSLTLIATANQGSEATYESGFVIDKFPISRPNLTFSTLTVSNMSPEDSSIYLCSVAGQTEKLFFGSGTQLSVL.

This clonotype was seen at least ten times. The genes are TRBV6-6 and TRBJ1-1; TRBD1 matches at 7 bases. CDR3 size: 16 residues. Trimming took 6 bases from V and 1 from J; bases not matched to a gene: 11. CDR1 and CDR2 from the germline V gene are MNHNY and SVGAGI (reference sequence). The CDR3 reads CASSHGGGAGNTEAFF. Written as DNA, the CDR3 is TGTGCCAGCAGCCATGGAGGGGGCGCGGGGAACACTGAAGCTTTCTTT.